This T cell receptor (beta chain) came from a study of T-cell memory formation after mild COVID-19. General study results and limits: Clones contracting across day 15 to 85 had a balanced CD4/CD8 profile; later expanding clones leaned CD4+.

Germline lookup yields CDR1 SGHTA and CDR2 FQGNSA. After removal of 2 bases from V and 3 bases from J, the junction contained 9 bases not matched to a gene. The length of the CDR3 is 17 residues. Via MiXCR, TCRdb re-called the 5' RACE reads, giving one row per CDR3 protein. Of fewer than 500,000 distinct CDR3 sequences in the sample, around 27% were seen once. A note on this clonotype: As yet, its antigen is unknown.

Specimen: PBMCs or a T cell subset sorted from them (not recorded which). The chain uses TRBV7-2 and TRBJ2-7; TRBD1 matches at 11 bases. The sequence came from an adult woman who had mild COVID-19 (a few samples of this study predate the infection). Cell type and time point are not known. Here the CDR3 reads CASSLSGQGVGGYEQYF. CDR3 DNA: TGTGCCAGCAGCTTATCGGGACAGGGGGTGGGTGGCTACGAGCAGTACTTC. The whole variable domain, filled in from reference TRBV7-2 and TRBJ2-7, reads GAGVSQSPSNKVTEKGKDVELRCDPISGHTALYWYRQSLGQGLEFLIYFQGNSAPDKSGLPSDRFSAERTGGSVSTLTIQRTQQEDSAVYLCASSLSGQGVGGYEQYFGPGTRLTVT.